A selection of T cell receptor beta chains follows, all from one sample in a study of resident and recirculating memory T cells in vitiligo. Profiled with immunoSEQ multiplex PCR; TCRdb holds only in-frame clones, not every one. The sample holds more than 70,000 clones, about 90% seen once. Sequencing used blood. The receptors here all came from a male donor with vitiligo. CDR3s include the opening cysteine and the closing phenylalanine or tryptophan. The D gene is left open where the match is weak. Clone size is not always given. Where it is, it says once, few, many or a class for expanded clones.

v_gene: TRBV6-4
len: 13
d_gene: -
abundance: -
j_gene: TRBJ2-2
CDR3nt: TGTGCCAGCAGTGACTCCCGGAGAGCGGAGCTGTTTTTT
CDR3aa: CASSDSRRAELFF

v_gene: TRBV18
len: 14
d_gene: -
abundance: -
j_gene: TRBJ1-2
CDR3nt: TGTGCCAGCTCACCGGGGGCAGGGGACTATGGCTACACCTTC
CDR3aa: CASSPGAGDYGYTF

v_gene: TRBV5-1
len: 16
d_gene: -
abundance: -
j_gene: TRBJ2-1
CDR3nt: TGCGCCAGCAGCGTCGGGGAGCTTTACTCCTACAATGAGCAGTTCTTC
CDR3aa: CASSVGELYSYNEQFF

v_gene: TRBV2
len: 12
d_gene: -
abundance: -
j_gene: TRBJ2-3
CDR3nt: TGTGCCAGCAGTCTACTAGCAGATACGCAGTATTTT
CDR3aa: CASSLLADTQYF

v_gene: TRBV13
len: 15
d_gene: -
abundance: -
j_gene: TRBJ2-3
CDR3nt: TGTGCCAGCAGCCCCCGGGGCGGGAACACAGATACGCAGTATTTT
CDR3aa: CASSPRGGNTDTQYF

v_gene: TRBV18
len: 13
d_gene: -
abundance: -
j_gene: TRBJ1-1
CDR3nt: TGTGCCAGCTCAGCGGGAGGGAACACTGAAGCTTTCTTT
CDR3aa: CASSAGGNTEAFF

v_gene: TRBV10-3
len: 16
d_gene: -
abundance: -
j_gene: TRBJ2-5
CDR3nt: TGTGCCATCAGTGAGTCTCACAGGACAGTCGGGGAGACCCAGTACTTC
CDR3aa: CAISESHRTVGETQYF

v_gene: TRBV27
len: 15
d_gene: TRBD1
abundance: -
j_gene: TRBJ2-3
CDR3nt: TGTGCCAGCAGTTTAACAGGGGTTAGGACAGATACGCAGTATTTT
CDR3aa: CASSLTGVRTDTQYF

v_gene: TRBV11-2
len: 13
d_gene: -
abundance: -
j_gene: TRBJ1-1
CDR3nt: TGTGCCAGCAGCTCCGAGAGGAGAGGTGCAGCTTTCTTT
CDR3aa: CASSSERRGAAFF

v_gene: TRBV11-2
len: 13
d_gene: -
abundance: once
j_gene: TRBJ2-3
CDR3nt: TGTGCCAGCAGCTTATTAGCCGGGTATACGCAGTATTTT
CDR3aa: CASSLLAGYTQYF

v_gene: TRBV7-6
len: 15
d_gene: -
abundance: -
j_gene: TRBJ1-4
CDR3nt: TGTGCCAGCAGCTTTCGGGCAGGGGCTAATGAAAAACTGTTTTTT
CDR3aa: CASSFRAGANEKLFF

v_gene: TRBV28
len: 14
d_gene: TRBD2
abundance: -
j_gene: TRBJ2-1
CDR3nt: TGTGCCAGCAGGGGCGGGAGGGCCTATAATGAGCAGTTCTTC
CDR3aa: CASRGGRAYNEQFF

v_gene: TRBV5-1
len: 16
d_gene: -
abundance: -
j_gene: TRBJ2-1
CDR3nt: TGCGCCAGCAGCTTATCCGGGGTAATAACCTACAATGAGCAGTTCTTC
CDR3aa: CASSLSGVITYNEQFF

v_gene: TRBV6-1
len: 16
d_gene: -
abundance: once
j_gene: TRBJ1-2
CDR3nt: TGTGCCAGCAGTGAAGGGGGGAAAGGGAGGGACTATGGCTACACCTTC
CDR3aa: CASSEGGKGRDYGYTF

v_gene: TRBV2
len: 14
d_gene: -
abundance: -
j_gene: TRBJ2-7
CDR3nt: TGTGCCAGCAGTGACAGGGTTGGATTCTACGAGCAGTACTTC
CDR3aa: CASSDRVGFYEQYF

v_gene: TRBV5-1
len: 15
d_gene: TRBD1
abundance: -
j_gene: TRBJ1-4
CDR3nt: TGCGCCAGCAGCTTACAGGGGACCTCTAATGAAAAACTGTTTTTT
CDR3aa: CASSLQGTSNEKLFF

v_gene: TRBV27
len: 16
d_gene: TRBD1
abundance: -
j_gene: TRBJ2-7
CDR3nt: TGTGCCAGCAGTCCTCGGACAGGACCGAGGGCCTACGAGCAGTACTTC
CDR3aa: CASSPRTGPRAYEQYF

v_gene: TRBV28
len: 15
d_gene: TRBD1
abundance: -
j_gene: TRBJ2-5
CDR3nt: TGTGCCAGCAGTTTCGCAGGGGGCAGTCGAGAGACCCAGTACTTC
CDR3aa: CASSFAGGSRETQYF

v_gene: TRBV27
len: 16
d_gene: -
abundance: -
j_gene: TRBJ2-1
CDR3nt: TGTGCCAGCAGTCTCGGCTCGTCGGGATCCTACAATGAGCAGTTCTTC
CDR3aa: CASSLGSSGSYNEQFF

v_gene: TRBV29-1
len: 14
d_gene: -
abundance: -
j_gene: TRBJ1-1
CDR3nt: TGCAGCGTTGAATTGGGCAAATTTTCTACTGAAGCTTTCTTT
CDR3aa: CSVELGKFSTEAFF

v_gene: TRBV6-1
len: 16
d_gene: -
abundance: -
j_gene: TRBJ1-3
CDR3nt: TGTGCCAGCAGTGAAGCAGACAGCCACTCTGGAAACACCATATATTTT
CDR3aa: CASSEADSHSGNTIYF

v_gene: TRBV4-3
len: 15
d_gene: TRBD1
abundance: -
j_gene: TRBJ2-7
CDR3nt: TGCGCCAGCAGCCTAGGACAGGGGGACCCCTACGAGCAGTACTTC
CDR3aa: CASSLGQGDPYEQYF